The clone carrying this T cell receptor beta chain was counted many times. Its specificity is not known. The entry originates in a study of T-cell memory formation after mild COVID-19. Whole-study results and caveats: Pre-infection memory harbored some responding clones, suggesting cross-reactive memory joined.

Germline V gene data show CDR1 as DFQATT and CDR2 as SNEGSKA (reference sequence). The length of the CDR3 is 12 residues. J was trimmed by 13 bases and V by 0 bases; bases with no gene match: 5. TCRdb fed the 5' RACE reads into MiXCR, producing one record per CDR3 protein. The table includes tens of thousands of distinct CDR3 sequences, approximately 9% detected once. Sequenced input: PBMCs or a T cell subset sorted from them (not recorded which). The rearrangement links TRBV20-1 to TRBJ2-3; TRBD2 matches at 9 bases. This TCR came from an adult woman who had mild COVID-19 (a few samples of this study predate the infection). Cell type and time point are not known. In DNA form, the CDR3 reads TGCAGTGCTAGAGACCGTAGCGGGAGAGAGTATTTT. The encoded protein is CSARDRSGREYF.